The 11 T cell receptor beta chains below come from one sample, sequenced in a study of cytomegalovirus exposure and HLA in healthy donors. It was with 60 Vbeta and 13 Jbeta primers that the PCR ran. TCRdb keeps only in-frame clones here, not all; method: immunoSEQ multiplex PCR. The table records about 190,000 clones, around four fifths of them present only once. Material for sequencing was PBMCs. These TCRs come from a woman aged 45-65 years in good health and CMV-seropositive.

V is TRBV30 and J is TRBJ1-5; D call uncertain. Trimming shortened V by 2 bases and J by 5 bases, and 10 bases separated the two germline ends. CDR3 length: 13 amino acids. CDR1 and CDR2 from the germline V gene are GTSNPN and SVGIG (reference sequence). In DNA form, the CDR3 reads TGTGCCTGGAGTTTGGGCATCGATCAGCCCCAGCATTTT. It is translated as CAWSLGIDQPQHF.

The genes are TRBV7-2 and TRBJ1-1, with D perhaps TRBD1 (5 bases). V was shortened by 2 bases and J by 1 base, with 11 bases between the two germline ends. This CDR3 is built from 15 residues. CDR1 is SGHTA and CDR2 is FQGNSA in the germline V gene. CDR3 nucleotide sequence: TGTGCCAGCAGCTTAACAGGTATCGAGAACACTGAAGCTTTCTTT. Translation: CASSLTGIENTEAFF.

V and J are TRBV7-3 and TRBJ2-2, with D hard to call. Germline CDR1 is SGHTA and CDR2 is FQGTGA. CDR3 length: 15 residues. Between the trimmed V and J ends, which lost 0 bases and 8 bases, there was a span of 13 bases. This CDR3 reads CASSLTSGSWGELFF. The CDR3 bases are TGTGCCAGCAGCTTAACGTCCGGTTCCTGGGGGGAGCTGTTTTTT.

The chain couples TRBV6-6 to TRBJ1-6, with 8 nucleotides matching TRBD1. With 5 bases clipped from V and 7 bases from J, the junction kept 4 bases outside the gene matches. Germline-derived CDR1 and CDR2 are MNHNY and SVGAGI (reference sequence). CDR3 length: 14 amino acids. CDR3 loop: CASSGGTGNSPLHF. The CDR3 nucleotides read TGTGCCAGCAGTGGGGGGACAGGCAATTCACCCCTCCACTTT.

The J gene is TRBJ2-7, the V gene TRBV9; TRBD2 aligns across 10 bases. The CDR3 loop spans 14 amino acids. The ends lost 3 bases at V and 3 bases at J; junction bases unmatched: 3. Germline-derived CDR1 and CDR2 are SGDLS and YYNGEE. CDR3 in amino acids: CASSGAGGHYEQYF. CDR3 nucleotide sequence: TGTGCCAGCAGCGGAGCGGGGGGGCACTACGAGCAGTACTTC. Full variable domain (missing parts from reference TRBV9 and TRBJ2-7): DSGVTQTPKHLITATGQRVTLRCSPRSGDLSVYWYQQSLDQGLQFLIQYYNGEERAKGNILERFSAQQFPDLHSELNLSSLELGDSALYFCASSGAGGHYEQYFGPGTRLTVT.

The chain joins TRBV7-2 to TRBJ2-7; 7 positions match TRBD2. Per the germline V gene, CDR1 is SGHTA and CDR2 is FQGNSA. This CDR3 contains 14 residues. Trimming took 6 bases from V and 2 from J; bases not matched to a gene: 7. DNA for the CDR3: TGTGCCAGCAGACCTACTAGCGCGACCTACGAGCAGTACTTC. Amino acid sequence: CASRPTSATYEQYF.

The chain uses TRBV6-1 and TRBJ1-2; weak D call: TRBD1 (6 bases). Germline CDR1 MNHNS, CDR2 SASEGT. The V end was cut by 6 bases, the J end by 3 bases, with 11 bases between. This CDR3 region has 13 residues. The CDR3 sequence is CASRRQADYGYTF. DNA for the CDR3: TGTGCCAGCAGACGACAGGCCGACTATGGCTACACCTTC.

The genes are TRBV11-2 and TRBJ1-6, with unresolved D. The CDR3 spans 13 residues. V lost 0 bases, J lost 9 bases, and 6 bases lay in between. The germline gives CDR1 SGHAT, CDR2 FQNNGV. The CDR3: CASSLDRLSPLHF. The CDR3 bases are TGTGCCAGCAGCTTAGACCGACTTTCACCCCTCCACTTT.

The chain has TRBV6-1 and TRBJ1-2; a possible D gene is TRBD1 (6 bases). The germline CDR1 and CDR2 sequences are MNHNS and SASEGT. The CDR3 is 14 amino acids. Trimming took 3 bases from V and 5 from J, leaving 13 bases between them. The CDR3 spells CASSDPGAIYGYTF. CDR3 DNA: TGTGCCAGCAGTGATCCAGGGGCCATTTATGGCTACACCTTC.

The CDR3 region has the DNA TGTGCCAGCAGCTTAGGTAGCGGGGGGGAGACCCAGTACTTC. Its protein product is CASSLGSGGETQYF. The chain uses TRBV7-2 and TRBJ2-5; 10 nucleotides match TRBD2. Germline CDR1 and CDR2: SGHTA and FQGNSA. The CDR3 runs 14 residues. The ends lost 1 base at V and 5 bases at J; junction bases unmatched: 1.

This sequence joins TRBV6-5 and TRBJ1-2; TRBD1 matches 8 bases. Germline CDR1 reads MNHEY; CDR2 reads SVGAGI. The CDR3 has 14 residues. V was pared by 5 bases and J by 4 bases, with 6 bases of the junction left unmatched. CDR3 in amino acids: CASSTSGTGYGYTF. The CDR3 DNA sequence: TGTGCCAGCAGTACCTCCGGGACAGGCTATGGCTACACCTTC.